This T cell receptor beta chain is drawn from a study of control samples from healthy donors and cancer patients. Method: immunoSEQ multiplex PCR; TCRdb's copy keeps in-frame clones and lacks some. Among roughly 130,000 clones listed, about nine tenths were seen once. V shed 2 bases, J shed 3 bases, and the junction held 4 bases outside the gene matches. This CDR3 contains 15 residues. The germline CDR1 and CDR2 sequences are SGDLS and YYNGEE. This chain connects TRBV9 to TRBJ2-1; 8 bases match TRBD2. Sequencing was carried out using blood. This TCR came from a young man in good health. CDR3 sequence reads: CASSVSGTSYNEQFF. The DNA of the CDR3 is TGTGCCAGCAGCGTGTCCGGGACTAGCTACAATGAGCAGTTCTTC.